Listed here is a single T cell receptor (beta chain). What it binds is not known. The source of the sample is a study of T cell responses to AZD1222 COVID-19 vaccine. About the study: Doses given second, at about 4 or about 12 weeks, were pooled. Points from the study as a whole: A reported finding is that nearly half of spike-specific TCRs target unmutated variant regions. Among the donors, most were white British and more were female, and clonal diversity was possibly underestimated.

Data came from immunoSEQ multiplex PCR; TCRdb stores just in-frame clones and leaves some out. The data show about 140,000 clones, over 75% seen once. V lost 7 bases to trimming and J lost 7 bases; unmatched junction nucleotides: 7. CDR3 length equals 14 residues. The V gene's germline CDR1 is LNHDA and CDR2 SQIVND (reference sequence). The gene calls are TRBV19 and TRBJ2-3, with 11 positions matching TRBD1. Sequencing used peripheral blood, obtained on day 0 of AZD1222 vaccination. The source is an adult in good health. DNA for the CDR3: TGTGCCAGTACCCCGGACAGGGGGCTTAATACGCAGTATTTT. Encoded protein: CASTPDRGLNTQYF.